The clone carrying this TCR beta chain has at least ten counts. Co-extracted RNA and DNA came from approximately 20-30 mg of unsorted bulk tissue. The patients lived with chronic HBV infection and had not yet received any treatment. TCR beta cDNA came from 400 to 500 ng total RNA, primed with a constant-region primer. Amplification in three nested multiplex PCR rounds with slightly modified ARM-PCR gave rise to TCR beta libraries. A C-beta reverse primer and TRBV1-TRBV30 forward primers served in each of the first two PCR rounds, at 10 cycles apiece. TCRdb used MiXCR to reprocess the multiplex PCR reads, holding one entry per CDR3 protein. This table holds roughly 80,000 distinct CDR3 sequences, over 55% found once. With V trimmed by 6 bases and J by 5 bases, 10 bases remained unmatched. CDR3 size: 15 residues. From germline, CDR1 is MNHEY and CDR2 SVGEGT. The data belong to a study of tumor-infiltrating lymphocytes in primary liver carcinoma.

The TCR comes from a woman aged 55-69 years with primary liver carcinoma and hepatitis B virus infection. This chain joins TRBV6-2 or TRBV6-3 and TRBJ2-7, with TRBD2 identical over 10 bases. The sample comprised liver tumor tissue from sampling region 4. Subset: tumor region T4, right-lateral pole. DNA of the CDR3: TGTGCCAGCAGCATCGAGCTAGCGGGAGCCGACGAGCAGTACTTC. It translates to CASSIELAGADEQYF.